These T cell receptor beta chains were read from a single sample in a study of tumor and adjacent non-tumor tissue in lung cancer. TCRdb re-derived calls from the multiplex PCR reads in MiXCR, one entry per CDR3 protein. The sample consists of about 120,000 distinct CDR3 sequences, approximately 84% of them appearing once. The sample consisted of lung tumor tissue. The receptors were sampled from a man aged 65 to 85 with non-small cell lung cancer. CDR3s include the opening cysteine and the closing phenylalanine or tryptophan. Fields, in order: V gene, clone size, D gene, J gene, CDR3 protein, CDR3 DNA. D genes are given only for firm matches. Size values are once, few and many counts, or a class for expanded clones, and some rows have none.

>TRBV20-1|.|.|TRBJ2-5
CSTRVRQEIQYF
TGCAGTACTAGAGTAAGGCAAGAGATCCAGTACTTC
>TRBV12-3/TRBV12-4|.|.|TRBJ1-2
CASSLNFRGHYGYTF
TGTGCCAGCAGCTTAAATTTTCGGGGCCACTATGGCTACACCTTC
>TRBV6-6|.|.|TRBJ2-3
CANSYRQGWGDTQYF
TGTGCCAACAGTTACCGGCAGGGCTGGGGAGATACGCAGTATTTT
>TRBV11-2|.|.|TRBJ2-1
CASTLGFWRTYNEQFF
TGTGCCAGCACCTTAGGGTTCTGGAGGACCTACAATGAGCAGTTCTTC
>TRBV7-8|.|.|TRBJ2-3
CTSSIHADGGPNTDTQFF
TGTACCAGCAGCATCCATGCCGATGGGGGACCGAACACAGATACGCAGTTTTTT
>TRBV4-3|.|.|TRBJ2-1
CARSQDPAGAEYNERFF
TGCGCCAGAAGCCAAGACCCAGCAGGAGCTGAATACAATGAGCGGTTCTTC
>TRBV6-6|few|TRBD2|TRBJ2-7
CASSYSASGYSYEQYF
TGTGCCAGCAGTTACTCGGCTAGCGGGTATTCCTACGAGCAGTACTTC
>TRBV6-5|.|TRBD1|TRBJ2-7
CASSRYRQGVCEQYF
TGTGCCAGTAGTCGATATAGACAGGGGGTCTGCGAGCAGTACTTC
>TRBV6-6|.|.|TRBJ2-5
CASSIMDTQYF
TGTGCCAGCAGCATTATGGACACCCAGTACTTC
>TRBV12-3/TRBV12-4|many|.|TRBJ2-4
CASRGGAKNIQYF
TGTGCCAGCAGGGGGGGAGCCAAAAACATTCAGTACTTC
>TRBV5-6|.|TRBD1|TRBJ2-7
CASNYGQGTCEQYF
TGTGCCAGCAACTACGGACAGGGGACCTGCGAGCAGTACTTC
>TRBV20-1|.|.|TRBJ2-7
CFATGAVEKYF
.
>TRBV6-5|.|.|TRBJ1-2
CASIFGGARQGHTF
TGTGCCAGCATCTTCGGAGGGGCACGGCAGGGTCACACCTTC
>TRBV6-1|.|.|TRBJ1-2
CASTPDRGGNNGYTF
TGTGCCAGCACTCCCGATAGGGGAGGCAACAATGGCTACACCTTC
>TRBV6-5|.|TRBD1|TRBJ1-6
CASRSIGGSYNPPLQF
TGTGCCAGCAGATCCATAGGGGGCTCCTATAATCCACCCCTCCAATTT
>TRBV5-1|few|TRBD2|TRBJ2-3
CASSLKTSGGVTDTQYF
TGCGCCAGCAGCTTGAAAACTAGCGGGGGAGTCACAGATACGCAGTATTTT
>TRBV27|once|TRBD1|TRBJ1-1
CASSSLLTGGTIVNTEAFF
TGTGCCAGCAGTAGCTTGCTAACAGGGGGCACGATCGTGAACACTGAAGCTTTCTTT
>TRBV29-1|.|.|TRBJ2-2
CSAVDNIGELFF
TGCAGCGCTGTTGACAATATTGGGGAGCTGTTTTTT
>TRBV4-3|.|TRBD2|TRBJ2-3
CASSQAWTSGRSTGNTDAQYF
TGCGCTAGCAGCCAAGCTTGGACTAGCGGGAGGAGCACCGGGAACACAGATGCGCAGTATTTT
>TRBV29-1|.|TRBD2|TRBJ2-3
CSVEDGVKRGHDMQYF
TGCAGCGTTGAAGATGGAGTTAAGCGGGGTCATGATATGCAGTATTTT
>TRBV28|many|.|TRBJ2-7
CASSGGYEQYF
TGTGCCAGCAGTGGGGGCTACGAGCAGTACTTC
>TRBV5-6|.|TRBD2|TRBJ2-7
CASSIPLAGGYDQYF
TGTGCCAGCAGCATTCCCTTAGCGGGGGGGTACGACCAGTACTTC
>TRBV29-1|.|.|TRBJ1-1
CSVMTVGTEAFF
TGCAGCGTGATGACGGTGGGCACTGAAGCTTTCTTT
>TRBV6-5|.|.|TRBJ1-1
CASGYSAVRTEAFF
TGTGCCAGCGGTTACAGCGCCGTGAGGACTGAAGCTTTCTTT
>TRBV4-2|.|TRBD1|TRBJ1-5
CVSSIQGTEDQPQHF
TGTGTCAGCAGCATTCAAGGGACAGAGGATCAGCCCCAGCATTTT
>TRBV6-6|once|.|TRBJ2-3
CTSSYDPDRRRTETQYF
TGTACCAGCAGTTACGATCCAGACAGGAGGCGCACAGAAACGCAGTATTTT
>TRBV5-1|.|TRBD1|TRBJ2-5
CASSLGQGSQEIQYF
TGCGCCAGCAGCTTGGGACAGGGGTCGCAAGAGATTCAGTACTTC
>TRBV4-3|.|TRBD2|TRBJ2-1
CASCQDPAGAEYNEQLF
TGCGCCAGCTGCCAAGACCCAGCGGGAGCCGAATACAATGAGCAGCTCTTC
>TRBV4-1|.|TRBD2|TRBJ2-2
CASRARGSSGGLRGIGELFF
TGCGCCAGTAGAGCAAGAGGGTCTAGCGGGGGACTGCGGGGAATCGGGGAGCTGTTTTTT
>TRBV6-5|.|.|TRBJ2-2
CTSRWQEATGKLFF
TGTACCAGCAGATGGCAGGAGGCCACCGGGAAGCTGTTTTTC
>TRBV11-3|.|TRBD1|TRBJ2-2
CAGRGQGRNIGELFF
TGTGCCGGCAGAGGACAGGGGAGGAACATCGGGGAGCTGTTTTTT
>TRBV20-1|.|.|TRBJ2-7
CNARPGQTSYKQYF
TGCAATGCACGACCGGGACAAACATCATACAAGCAGTACTTC
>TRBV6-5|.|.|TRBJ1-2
CASFQDMADYGYTF
TGTGCCAGTTTTCAGGACATGGCAGACTATGGCTACACCTTC
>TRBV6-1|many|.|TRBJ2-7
CASSVGVPSYEQYF
TGTGCCAGCAGTGTCGGGGTTCCGTCCTACGAGCAGTACTTC
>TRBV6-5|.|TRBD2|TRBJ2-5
CASSPRGVIAGGEETQYF
TGTGCCAGCAGTCCGAGGGGGGTGATAGCGGGAGGAGAAGAGACCCAGTATTTC
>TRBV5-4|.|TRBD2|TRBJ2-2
CASNVSGVNTGELYF
TGTGCCAGCAATGTTAGCGGGGTGAACACCGGGGAGCTGTATTTT
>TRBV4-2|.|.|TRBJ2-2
CASSRNQGPTGELFF
TGTGCCAGCAGCCGAAATCAGGGTCCTACCGGGGAGCTGTTTTTT
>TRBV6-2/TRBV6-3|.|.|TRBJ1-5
CASSTQDNQSQHF
TGTGCCAGCAGTACTCAGGACAATCAGTCCCAGCATTTT
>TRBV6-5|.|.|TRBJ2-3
CVRSYGGTTDTQYF
TGTGTCAGAAGTTACGGTGGGACCACAGATACGCAGTATTTT
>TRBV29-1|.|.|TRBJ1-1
CSVFGQGTKTEASF
.
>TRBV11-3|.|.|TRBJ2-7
CASSLDGTLVEQYF
TGTGCCAGCAGCTTAGACGGGACACTAGTAGAGCAGTACTTC
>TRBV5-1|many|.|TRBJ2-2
CASGTGIKTGELFF
TGCGCCAGCGGAACCGGGATTAAAACCGGGGAGCTGTTTTTT
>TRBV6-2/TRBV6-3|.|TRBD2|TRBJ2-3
CASSYTSGSWVTHYF
TGTGCCAGCAGTTATACTAGCGGGAGTTGGGTTACGCATTATTTT
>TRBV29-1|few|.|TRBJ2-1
CSVAESRNEQFF
TGCAGTGTTGCCGAGAGTAGGAATGAGCAGTTCTTC
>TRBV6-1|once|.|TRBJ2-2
CDSVTSGILSGELFF
TGTGACAGCGTTACCAGTGGGATCTTGTCTGGGGAGCTGTTTTTT
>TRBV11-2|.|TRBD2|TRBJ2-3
CASSCVAGDTQYF
TGTGCCAGCAGCTGCGTAGCGGGGGATACGCAGTATTTT
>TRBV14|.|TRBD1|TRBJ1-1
CASKFRDPGQGFRNTEAFF
TGTGCCAGCAAATTTCGGGACCCGGGACAGGGCTTTAGGAACACTGAAGCTTTCTTT
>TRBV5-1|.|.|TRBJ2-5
CTSNTGNEGETQYF
TGCACCAGTAACACAGGGAACGAAGGAGAGACCCAGTACTTT
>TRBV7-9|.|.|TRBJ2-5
CASSLPNGETHYF
TGTGCCAGCAGCCTCCCCAACGGGGAGACACACTACTTC
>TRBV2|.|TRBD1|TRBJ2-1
CASSLEQGSEQFF
TGTGCCAGCAGTCTGGAACAGGGGAGTGAGCAGTTCTTC
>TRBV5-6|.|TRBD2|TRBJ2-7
CVSSPTLAGGPSNYEQYF
TGTGTCAGCAGCCCGACACTAGCGGGAGGCCCGAGTAACTATGAGCAGTACTTC
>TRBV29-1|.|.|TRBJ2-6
CSVEAGAGANALTF
TGTAGCGTTGAGGCGGGGGCTGGGGCCAACGCCCTGACTTTC
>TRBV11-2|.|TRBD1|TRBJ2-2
CPNSLGGTGVAGELFF
TGTCCCAACAGCTTAGGGGGCACAGGGGTTGCCGGGGAGCTGTTTTTT
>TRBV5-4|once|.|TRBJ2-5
CAMSLLKGITRETQYF
TGTGCCATGAGCCTTCTCAAGGGTATAACGAGAGAGACCCAGTACTTC
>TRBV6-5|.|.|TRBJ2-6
CASSQQGGAGFGANVLTF
TGTGCCAGCAGCCAGCAGGGGGGAGCCGGCTTTGGGGCCAATGTCCTGACTTTC
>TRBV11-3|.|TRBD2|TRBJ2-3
CASIQGLAWSGSDTQYF
TGTGCCAGCATCCAAGGACTAGCGTGGTCGGGATCAGATACACAGTATTTT
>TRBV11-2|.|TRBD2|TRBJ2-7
CASSLDRGGKYKQYF
TGTGCCAGCAGCTTAGACCGGGGGGGCAAGTACAAGCAGTACTTC